Listed here is a single TCR beta chain. Germline loops: CDR1 LNHNV, CDR2 YYDKDF (reference sequence). The CDR3 is made up of 15 amino acids. Trimming cost V 0 bases and J 1 base, with 9 bases left between them. These data come from a study of blood T cell repertoires in COVID-19. As for the study in general: Sources were T cells, B-cell-depleted T cells, or PBMCs; the material itself was cDNA or gDNA.

TCRdb's table, derived via immunoSEQ multiplex PCR, lists solely in-frame clones and lacks some. The sample has some 370,000 clones, 80% to 90% seen once; the top ten hold 0.95% to 1.5%. The V and J genes are TRBV15 and TRBJ1-2; a weak D match, TRBD1 (5 bases). This clonotype was sampled from a middle-aged man with acute or convalescent COVID-19. Sequenced sample: peripheral blood. CDR3 residues: CATSRDLGGNYGYTF. The CDR3 DNA reads TGTGCCACCAGCAGAGATCTGGGGGGTAACTATGGCTACACCTTC.